The sequence of this T cell receptor (beta chain) was determined in a study of identical twins. Using its own MiXCR run on the 5' RACE reads, TCRdb lists one record per CDR3 protein. In the table there are hundreds of thousands of distinct CDR3 sequences, 20% to 25% of which are singletons. Study-level points and caveats: Clonotypes of the beta chain that were abundant in cord blood carried fewer insertions (memory repertoires showed none).

This clonotype was seen only a few times. The target antigen is unknown. V gave up 7 bases and J gave up 7 bases, with 14 bases separating them. CDR1 and CDR2 (germline): SNHLY, FYNNEI. CDR3 length equals 12 residues. The data were also submitted as part of a second study, on T cells expressing NK-cell markers. In that study: The study drew TCR beta repertoires from sorted CD3+CD56+NKG2C+, CD3+CD56+NKG2C- and CD3+CD56-NKG2C+ T cells. CD8+ T cells in 5 or 6 donors included dominant NKG2C+ clonotypes at roughly 1.0-7.0%. Nothing established the HCMV specificity of expanded NKG2C+ T cell clones.

The TCR originated in a woman in her late teens or twenties in good health. The sample taken for sequencing was CD4+ T cells sorted from blood. The chain links TRBV2 to TRBJ2-7, with D hard to call. The CDR3 spells CASTSQEREQYF. The DNA of the CDR3 is TGTGCCAGCACGTCACAAGAACGAGAGCAGTACTTC. Using reference TRBV2 and TRBJ2-7 for the parts outside the CDR3, the full variable domain is EPEVTQTPSHQVTQMGQEVILRCVPISNHLYFYWYRQILGQKVEFLVSFYNNEISEKSEIFDDQFSVERPDGSNFTLKIRSTKLEDSAMYFCASTSQEREQYFGPGTRLTVT.